This TCR beta chain is from a study of blood T cell repertoires in COVID-19. For the study at large: COVID-19 samples collected from the United States, Italy and Spain covered acute and convalescent phases. PBMCs, B-cell-depleted T cells, or T cells were the source of the cDNA or gDNA that made up the material.

The sample holds a few counts of this clone. The CDR3 sequence is 17 residues long. Germline V gene lookup returns CDR1 SSHAT and CDR2 FNYEAQ (reference sequence). J was trimmed by 2 bases and V by 3 bases; bases with no gene match: 5. Original handling: The authors estimated nucleated cell counts from reference gene primer amplification. Sequencing used immunoSEQ multiplex PCR; TCRdb keeps in-frame clones, though not all of them. D and trimming were read from the DNA, whereas the V and J calls and clone size are those reported in that table. Of about 120,000 clones listed, 86% are singletons. The rearrangement links TRBV7-7 to TRBJ2-6; 9 positions agree with TRBD2. This sequence originates from a man aged 40-49 years with acute or convalescent COVID-19. Sample: peripheral blood. The CDR3 loop is CASSFGLAGTGANVLTF. Written as DNA, the CDR3 is TGTGCCAGCAGCTTTGGGCTAGCGGGAACTGGGGCCAACGTCCTGACTTTC.